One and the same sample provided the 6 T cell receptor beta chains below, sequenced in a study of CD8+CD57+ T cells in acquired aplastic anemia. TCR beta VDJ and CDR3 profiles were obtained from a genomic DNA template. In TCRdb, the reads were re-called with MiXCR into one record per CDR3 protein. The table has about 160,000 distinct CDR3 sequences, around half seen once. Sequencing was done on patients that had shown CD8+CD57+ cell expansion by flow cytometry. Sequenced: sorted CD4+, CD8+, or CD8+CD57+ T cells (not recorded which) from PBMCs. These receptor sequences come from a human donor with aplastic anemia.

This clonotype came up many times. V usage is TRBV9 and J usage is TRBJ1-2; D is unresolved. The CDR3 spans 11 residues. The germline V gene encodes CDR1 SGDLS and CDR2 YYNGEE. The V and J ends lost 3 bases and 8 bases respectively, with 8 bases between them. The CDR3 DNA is TGTGCCAGCAGCGCGGCTCTCGGCTACACCTTC. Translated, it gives CASSAALGYTF.

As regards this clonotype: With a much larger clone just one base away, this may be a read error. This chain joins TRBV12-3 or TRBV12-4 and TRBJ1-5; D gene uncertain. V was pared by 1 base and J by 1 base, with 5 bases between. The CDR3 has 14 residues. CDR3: CASSLDGSNQPQHF. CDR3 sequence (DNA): TGTGCCAGCAGTTTAGACGGCAGCAATCAGCCCCAGCATTTT.

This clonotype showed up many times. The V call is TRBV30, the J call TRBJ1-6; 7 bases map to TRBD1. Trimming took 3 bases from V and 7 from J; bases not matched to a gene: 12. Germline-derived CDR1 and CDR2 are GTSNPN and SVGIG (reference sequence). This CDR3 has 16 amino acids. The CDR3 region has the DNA TGTGCCTGGAGGGGTCCTACACAGGGGTCGAATTCACCCCTCCACTTT. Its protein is CAWRGPTQGSNSPLHF.

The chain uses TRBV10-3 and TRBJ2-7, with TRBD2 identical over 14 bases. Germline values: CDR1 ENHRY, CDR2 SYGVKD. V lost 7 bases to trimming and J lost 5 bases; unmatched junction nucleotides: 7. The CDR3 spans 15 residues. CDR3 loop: CAITDGTSGGDEQYF. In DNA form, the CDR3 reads TGTGCCATCACGGACGGGACTAGCGGGGGAGACGAGCAGTACTTC.

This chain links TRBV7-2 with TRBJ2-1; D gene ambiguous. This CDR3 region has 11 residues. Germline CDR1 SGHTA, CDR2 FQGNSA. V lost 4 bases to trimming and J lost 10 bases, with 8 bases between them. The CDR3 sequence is CASSSEYEQFF. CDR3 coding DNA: TGTGCCAGCAGCTCGGAATACGAGCAGTTCTTC.

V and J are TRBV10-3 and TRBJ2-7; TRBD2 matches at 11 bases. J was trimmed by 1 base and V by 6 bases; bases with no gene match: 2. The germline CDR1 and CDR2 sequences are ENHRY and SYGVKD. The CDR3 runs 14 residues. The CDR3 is CAIRGLAESYEQYF. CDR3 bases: TGTGCCATCAGGGGACTAGCGGAATCCTACGAGCAGTACTTC.